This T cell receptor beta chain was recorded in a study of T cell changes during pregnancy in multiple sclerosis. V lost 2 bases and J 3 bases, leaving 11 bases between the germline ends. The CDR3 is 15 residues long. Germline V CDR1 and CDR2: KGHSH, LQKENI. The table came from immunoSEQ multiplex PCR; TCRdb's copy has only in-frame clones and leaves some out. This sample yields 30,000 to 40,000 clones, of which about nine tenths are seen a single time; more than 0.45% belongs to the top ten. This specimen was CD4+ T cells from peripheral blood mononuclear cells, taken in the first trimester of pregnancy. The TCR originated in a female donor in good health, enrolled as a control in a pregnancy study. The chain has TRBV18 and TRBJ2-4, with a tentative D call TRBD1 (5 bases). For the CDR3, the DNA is TGTGCCAGCTCACCAGGACCCCAGGGCAAAAACATTCAGTACTTC. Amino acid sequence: CASSPGPQGKNIQYF.